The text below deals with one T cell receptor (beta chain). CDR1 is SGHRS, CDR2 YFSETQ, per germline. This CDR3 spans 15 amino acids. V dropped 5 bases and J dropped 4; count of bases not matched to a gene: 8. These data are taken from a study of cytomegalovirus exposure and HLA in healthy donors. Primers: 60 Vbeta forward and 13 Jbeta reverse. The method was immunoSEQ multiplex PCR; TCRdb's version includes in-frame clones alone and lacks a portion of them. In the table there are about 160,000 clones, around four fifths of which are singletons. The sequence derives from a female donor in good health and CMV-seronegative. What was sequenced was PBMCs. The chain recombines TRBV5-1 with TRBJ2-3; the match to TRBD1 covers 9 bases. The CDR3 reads CASRTGGTGPDTQYF. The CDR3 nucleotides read TGCGCCAGCAGAACCGGGGGGACAGGGCCAGATACGCAGTATTTT.